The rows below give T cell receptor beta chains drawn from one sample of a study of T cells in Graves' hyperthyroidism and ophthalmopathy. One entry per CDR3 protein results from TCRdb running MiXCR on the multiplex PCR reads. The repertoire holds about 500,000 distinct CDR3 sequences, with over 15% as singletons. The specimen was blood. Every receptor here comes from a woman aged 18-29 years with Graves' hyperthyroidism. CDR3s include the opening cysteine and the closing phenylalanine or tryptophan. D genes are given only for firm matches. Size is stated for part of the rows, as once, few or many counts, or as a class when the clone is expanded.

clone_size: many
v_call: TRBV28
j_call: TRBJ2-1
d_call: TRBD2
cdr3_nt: TGTGCCAGCCAGAAGCGGGAGTGGTGGGATGAGCAGTTCTTC
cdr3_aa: CASQKREWWDEQFF

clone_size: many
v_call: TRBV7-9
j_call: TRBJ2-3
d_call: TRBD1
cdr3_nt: TGTGCCAGCAGCTTATCGACAGGGCTCACAGATACGCAGTATTTT
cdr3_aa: CASSLSTGLTDTQYF

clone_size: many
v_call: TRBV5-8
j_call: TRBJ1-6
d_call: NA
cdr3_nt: TGTGCCAGCAGCTCCGACGGGTATTCACCCCTCCACTTT
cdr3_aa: CASSSDGYSPLHF

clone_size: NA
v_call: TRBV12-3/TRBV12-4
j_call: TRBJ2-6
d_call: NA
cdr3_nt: TGTGCCAGCAGGAGAAACTCTGGGGCCAACGTCCTGACTTTC
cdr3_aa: CASRRNSGANVLTF

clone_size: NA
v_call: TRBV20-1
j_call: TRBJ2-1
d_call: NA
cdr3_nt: TGCAGTGCTTATAGCGTTGATGAGCAGTTCTTC
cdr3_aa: CSAYSVDEQFF

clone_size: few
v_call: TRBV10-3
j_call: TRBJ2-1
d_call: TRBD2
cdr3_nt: TGTGCCATCAGGGGAAGCGGGACCAATGAGCAGTTCTTC
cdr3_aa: CAIRGSGTNEQFF

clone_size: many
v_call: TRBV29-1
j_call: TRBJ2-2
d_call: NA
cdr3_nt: TGCAGCGTTTCCCCGTTGGGGACCACTGGCACCGGGGAGCTGTTTTTT
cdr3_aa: CSVSPLGTTGTGELFF

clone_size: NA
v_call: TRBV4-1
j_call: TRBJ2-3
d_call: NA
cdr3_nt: TGCGCCAGCAGCCAAGTTCCTGGGAAAAGCACAGATACGCAGTATTTT
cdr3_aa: CASSQVPGKSTDTQYF

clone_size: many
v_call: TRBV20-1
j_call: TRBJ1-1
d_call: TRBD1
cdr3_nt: TGCAGTGCCCCTGGTGGGACAGTCATGAACACTGAAGCTTTCTTT
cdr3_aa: CSAPGGTVMNTEAFF

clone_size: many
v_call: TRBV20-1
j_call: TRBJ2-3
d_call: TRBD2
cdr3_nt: TGCAGTGCTAGAGTGCAGCGGGGGACCTTCTGGGTAGATACGCAGTATTTT
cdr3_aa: CSARVQRGTFWVDTQYF

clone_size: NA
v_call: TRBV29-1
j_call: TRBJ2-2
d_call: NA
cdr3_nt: TGCAGCGTTGGTGGCACCGGGGAGCTGTTTTTT
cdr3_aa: CSVGGTGELFF

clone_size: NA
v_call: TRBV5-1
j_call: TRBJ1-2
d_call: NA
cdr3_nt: TGCGCCAGCAGCTTGGCCGTGACAGTCTATGGCTACACCTTC
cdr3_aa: CASSLAVTVYGYTF

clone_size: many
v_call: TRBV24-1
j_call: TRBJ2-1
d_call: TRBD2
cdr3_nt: TGTGCCACCAGTGACCTAAGCGGGGGGGCGGTGGAGCAGTTCTTC
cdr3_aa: CATSDLSGGAVEQFF

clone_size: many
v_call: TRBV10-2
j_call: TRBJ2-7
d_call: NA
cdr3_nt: TGCGCCAGCAGTAAGGGCAGCTACGAGCAGTACTTC
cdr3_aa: CASSKGSYEQYF

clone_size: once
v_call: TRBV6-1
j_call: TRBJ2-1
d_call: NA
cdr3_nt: TGTGCCAGCAGCCTCGGGGTAGTAGGGAGCAATGAGCAGTTCTTC
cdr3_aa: CASSLGVVGSNEQFF

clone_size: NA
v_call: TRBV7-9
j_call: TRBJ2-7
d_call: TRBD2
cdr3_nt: TGTGCCAGCAGCTCGTCCCTAGCGGGGAGAAATTACGAGCATTACTTC
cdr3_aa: CASSSSLAGRNYEHYF

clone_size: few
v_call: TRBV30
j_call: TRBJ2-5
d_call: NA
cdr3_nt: TGTGCCTGGAGTGTTGGAGCGGGTCACCAAGAGACCCAGTACTTC
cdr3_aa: CAWSVGAGHQETQYF

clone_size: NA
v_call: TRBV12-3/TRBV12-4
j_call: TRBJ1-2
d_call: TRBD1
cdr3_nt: TGTGCCAGCACAAGGACAGGGGGAGGCTACACCTTC
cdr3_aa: CASTRTGGGYTF

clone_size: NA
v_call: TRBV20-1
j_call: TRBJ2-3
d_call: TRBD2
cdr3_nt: TGCAGTGCTAGAAGGCTTAGCGGGGGGGCAACAGATACGCAGTATTTT
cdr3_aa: CSARRLSGGATDTQYF

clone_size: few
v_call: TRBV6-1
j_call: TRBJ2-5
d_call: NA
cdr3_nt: TGTGCCAGCAGTCCCCTCCGACGGACCCAAGAGACCCAGTACTTC
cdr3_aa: CASSPLRRTQETQYF

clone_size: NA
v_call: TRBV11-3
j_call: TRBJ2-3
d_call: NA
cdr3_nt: TGTGCCAGCAGCCCCCGAGGTTCCCTCTCTAGCACAGATACGCAGTATTTT
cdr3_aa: CASSPRGSLSSTDTQYF

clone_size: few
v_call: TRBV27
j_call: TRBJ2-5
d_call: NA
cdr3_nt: TGTGCCAGCAGAAACAGACCGGCGGGGGAGACCCAGTACTTC
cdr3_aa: CASRNRPAGETQYF

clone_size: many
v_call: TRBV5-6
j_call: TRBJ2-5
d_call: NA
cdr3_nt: TGTGCCAGCAGCTTCCCCGGACAGCCGGTGGGAGAGACCCAGTACTTC
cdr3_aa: CASSFPGQPVGETQYF

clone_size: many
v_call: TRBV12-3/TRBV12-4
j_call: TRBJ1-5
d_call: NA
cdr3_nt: TGTGCCAGCAGTTTAAGGCAGAAGAATCAGCCCCAGCATTTT
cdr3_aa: CASSLRQKNQPQHF

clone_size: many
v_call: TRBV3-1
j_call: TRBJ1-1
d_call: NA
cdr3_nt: TGTGCCAGCAGCCAAGTTCGAGGGCAGCCGAACACTGAAGCTTTCTTT
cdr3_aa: CASSQVRGQPNTEAFF

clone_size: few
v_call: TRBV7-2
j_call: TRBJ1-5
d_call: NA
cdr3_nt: TGTGCCAGCAGTTTATATCGCAATCAGCCCCAGCATTTT
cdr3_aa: CASSLYRNQPQHF

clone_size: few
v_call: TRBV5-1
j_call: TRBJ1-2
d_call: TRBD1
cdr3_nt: TGCGCCAGCAGCACCGACAGGGGATTTTATGGCTACACCTTC
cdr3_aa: CASSTDRGFYGYTF

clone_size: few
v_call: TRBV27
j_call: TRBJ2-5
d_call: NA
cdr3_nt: TGTGCCAGCAGTTTATTGGCCCAGGACTACCAAGAGACCCAGTACTTC
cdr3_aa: CASSLLAQDYQETQYF

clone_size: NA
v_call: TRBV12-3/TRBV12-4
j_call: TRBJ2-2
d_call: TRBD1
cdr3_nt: TGTGCCAGCAGAACAGGGGCCGGGGAGCTGTTTTTT
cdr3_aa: CASRTGAGELFF

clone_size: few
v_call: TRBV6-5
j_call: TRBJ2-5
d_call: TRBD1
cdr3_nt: TGTGCCAGCAGTTACTCGGCGGGACAGGGGATTGGGACCCAGTACTTC
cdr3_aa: CASSYSAGQGIGTQYF

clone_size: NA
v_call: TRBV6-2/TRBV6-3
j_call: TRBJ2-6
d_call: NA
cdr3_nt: TGTGCCAGCAGTTACTTTTCAGGGTTAGCTAACTTCTTCAACTCTGGGGCCAACGTCCTGACTTTC
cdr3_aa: CASSYFSGLANFFNSGANVLTF

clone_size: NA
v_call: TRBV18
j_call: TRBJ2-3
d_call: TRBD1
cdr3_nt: TGTGCCAGCTCGCGGACAGGGGGGTACACAGATACGCAGTATTTT
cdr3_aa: CASSRTGGYTDTQYF

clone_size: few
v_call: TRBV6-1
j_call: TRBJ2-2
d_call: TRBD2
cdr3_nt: TGTGCCAGCAGCCACCCCGGGAGGGGGGGAACCGGGGAGCTGTTTTTT
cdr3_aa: CASSHPGRGGTGELFF

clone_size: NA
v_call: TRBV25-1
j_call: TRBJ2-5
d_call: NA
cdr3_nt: TGTGCCAGCAGTGGAGAGGGGGGGCCGGCAGAGACCCAGTACTTC
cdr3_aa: CASSGEGGPAETQYF

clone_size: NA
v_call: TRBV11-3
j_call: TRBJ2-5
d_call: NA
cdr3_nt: TGTGCCAGCAGCATTTCACAGGGTTCCCAAGAGACCCAGTACTTC
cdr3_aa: CASSISQGSQETQYF

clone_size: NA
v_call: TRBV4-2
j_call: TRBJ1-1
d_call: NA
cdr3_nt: TGTGCCAGCAGCCAAGATAAGGGACGTACTGAAGCTTTCTTT
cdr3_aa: CASSQDKGRTEAFF

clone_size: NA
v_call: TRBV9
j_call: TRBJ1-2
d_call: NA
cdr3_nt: TGTGCCAGCAGCCTCGAGACAGGCGCCAACTATGGCTACACCTTC
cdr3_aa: CASSLETGANYGYTF

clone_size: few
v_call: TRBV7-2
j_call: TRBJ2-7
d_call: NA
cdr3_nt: TGTGCCAGCAGCTCGAAGGACAATGCCTACGAGCAGTACTTC
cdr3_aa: CASSSKDNAYEQYF

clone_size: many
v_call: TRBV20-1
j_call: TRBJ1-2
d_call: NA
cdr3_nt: TGCAGTGCTACCCCATCCCGGGGGAACTATGGCTACACCTTC
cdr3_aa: CSATPSRGNYGYTF

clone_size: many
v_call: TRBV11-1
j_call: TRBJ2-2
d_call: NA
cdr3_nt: TGTGCCAGCAGCTTACTCGGAGGGCCGAGCACCGGGGAGCTGTTTTTT
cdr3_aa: CASSLLGGPSTGELFF

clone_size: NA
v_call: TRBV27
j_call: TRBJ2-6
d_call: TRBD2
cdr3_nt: TGTGCCAGCAGTCAGCTAGCGGGAGGTTTCCTCTCTGGGGCCAACGTCCTGACTTTC
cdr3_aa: CASSQLAGGFLSGANVLTF

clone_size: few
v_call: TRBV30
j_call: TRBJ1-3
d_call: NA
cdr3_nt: TGTGCCTGGAGATATCCCGACAGGAACTCTGGAAACACCATATATTTT
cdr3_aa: CAWRYPDRNSGNTIYF

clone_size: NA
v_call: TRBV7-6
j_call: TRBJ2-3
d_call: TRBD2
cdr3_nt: TGTGCCAGCAGAAAATTCAGTCTAGCGGGAGGGCAAGATACGCAGTATTTT
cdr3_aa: CASRKFSLAGGQDTQYF

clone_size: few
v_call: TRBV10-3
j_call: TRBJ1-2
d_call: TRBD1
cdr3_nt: TGTGCCATCGGAGGACAGGGGAACTATGGCTACACCTTC
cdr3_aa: CAIGGQGNYGYTF

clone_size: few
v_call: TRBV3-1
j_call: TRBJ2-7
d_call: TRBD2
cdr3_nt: TGTGCCAGCAGCCACCGGGAGGCGGACGAGCAGTACTTC
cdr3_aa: CASSHREADEQYF

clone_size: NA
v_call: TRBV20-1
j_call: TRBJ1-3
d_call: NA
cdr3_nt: TGCAGTGCTGGGGACAATGGGCCTGGAAACACCATATATTTT
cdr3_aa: CSAGDNGPGNTIYF

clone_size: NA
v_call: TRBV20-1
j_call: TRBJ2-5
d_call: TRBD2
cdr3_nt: TGCAGTGCGGGACTAGCGGGAGTTCGAGAGACCCAGTACTTC
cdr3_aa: CSAGLAGVRETQYF

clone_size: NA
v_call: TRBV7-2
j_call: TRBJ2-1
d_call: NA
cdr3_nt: TGTGCCAGCCAGGAGGGATCGTGGAATGAGCAGTTCTTC
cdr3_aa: CASQEGSWNEQFF

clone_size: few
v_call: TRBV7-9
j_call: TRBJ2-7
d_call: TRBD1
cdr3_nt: TGTGCCAGCAGCTTATCTCGTCAGGGGGCGCTGGCCGAGCAGTACTTC
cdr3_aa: CASSLSRQGALAEQYF

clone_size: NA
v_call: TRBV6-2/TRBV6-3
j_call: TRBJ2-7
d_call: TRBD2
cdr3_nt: TGTGCCAGCAGTTACTCGATAAGCCTCGGACTAGCGGGAGGATTCGGGTACGAGCAGTACTTC
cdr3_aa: CASSYSISLGLAGGFGYEQYF

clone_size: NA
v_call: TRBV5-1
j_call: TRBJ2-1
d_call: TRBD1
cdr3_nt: TGCGCCAGCAGCTCCCAGGGGGTTAGGAATGAGCAGTTCTTC
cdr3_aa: CASSSQGVRNEQFF

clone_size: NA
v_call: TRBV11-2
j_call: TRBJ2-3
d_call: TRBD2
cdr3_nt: TGTGCCAGCAGCCGGGTGGGGGGGTCTAGCACAGATACGCAGTATTTT
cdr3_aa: CASSRVGGSSTDTQYF

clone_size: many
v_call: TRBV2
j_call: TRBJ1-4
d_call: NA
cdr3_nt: TGTGCCAGCAGTGGGGGGCTAGGTGAAAAACTGTTTTTT
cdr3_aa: CASSGGLGEKLFF

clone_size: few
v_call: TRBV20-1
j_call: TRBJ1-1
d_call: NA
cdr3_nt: TGCAGTGCTAGAGATCGGTTAGTACAGACGATGAACACTGAAGCTTTCTTT
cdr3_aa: CSARDRLVQTMNTEAFF